What follows are 9 T cell receptor beta chains derived from one specimen sequenced in a study of T-cell memory formation after mild COVID-19. TCRdb called the 5' RACE reads again in MiXCR, with one record for every CDR3 protein. The sample has under 300,000 distinct CDR3 sequences; around 17% are singletons. Material: PBMCs or a T cell subset sorted from them (not recorded which). These receptors were collected from a man between 18 and 29 years old who had mild COVID-19 (a few samples of this study predate the infection). Cell type and time point are not known.

The chain carries TRBV4-1 and TRBJ2-3; D possibly corresponds to TRBD2 (5 bases). The germline gives CDR1 MGHRA, CDR2 YSYEKL. Trimming pared 3 bases from V and 0 bases from J, leaving 10 bases between. The CDR3 sequence is 15 residues long. The CDR3 reads CASSHNRESTDTQYF. Written as DNA, the CDR3 is TGCGCCAGCAGCCACAACCGGGAAAGCACAGATACGCAGTATTTT.

The chain couples TRBV7-2 to TRBJ2-1, with TRBD2 identical over 7 bases. The CDR3 contains 13 residues. Trimming removed 5 bases from V and 9 bases from J; junction bases left unmatched: 7. The germline V gene has CDR1 SGHTA and CDR2 FQGNSA. The DNA for the CDR3 is TGTGCCAGCAGCGTAACTGGGGGGGTTGAGCAGTTCTTC. As protein: CASSVTGGVEQFF.

This clonotype was seen ten or more times. The V call is TRBV12-3 or TRBV12-4, the J call TRBJ1-1; 8 bases line up with TRBD1. CDR3 length equals 13 residues. V was clipped by 6 bases and J by 2 bases; unmatched bases: 2. CDR3 sequence: CASRGQVNTEAFF. In DNA form, the CDR3 reads TGTGCCAGCAGGGGACAGGTTAACACTGAAGCTTTCTTT.

This clonotype was counted a few times. This rearrangement joins TRBV7-9 to TRBJ1-3; D possibly corresponds to TRBD1 (6 bases). Germline V CDR1 and CDR2: SEHNR, FQNEAQ (reference sequence). The CDR3 is made up of 15 amino acids. The V gene lost 8 bases and the J gene lost 3 bases, with 17 bases spanning the gap. The DNA for the CDR3 is TGTGCCAGCGGAGGAGGGGGGTCTCGTGGAAACACCATATATTTT. Translation gives CASGGGGSRGNTIYF. Supplemented by reference TRBV7-9 and TRBJ1-3, the full variable domain reads DTGVSQNPRHKITKRGQNVTFRCDPISEHNRLYWYRQTLGQGPEFLTYFQNEAQLEKSRLLSDRFSAERPKGSFSTLEIQRTEQGDSAMYLCASGGGGSRGNTIYFGEGSWLTVV.

In this sample, this clonotype turned up a few times. The chain combines TRBV5-1 with TRBJ1-1, with a weak D call TRBD1 (6 bases). Germline assignment: CDR1 SGHRS and CDR2 YFSETQ. V was shortened by 4 bases and J by 5 bases, with 15 bases between the two germline ends. The CDR3 runs to 14 residues. CDR3 loop: CASSPRGGRTEAFF. CDR3 sequence (DNA): TGCGCCAGCAGCCCCAGAGGGGGGAGGACTGAAGCTTTCTTT.

The chain recombines TRBV15 with TRBJ1-5; D call uncertain. The germline V gene encodes CDR1 LNHNV and CDR2 YYDKDF (reference sequence). The CDR3 sequence is 13 residues long. Trimming removed 3 bases at V and 5 bases at J, with 8 bases between. CDR3: CATSSGPHQPQHF. The CDR3 region has the DNA TGTGCCACCAGCAGCGGCCCACATCAGCCCCAGCATTTT.

In its sample, this clonotype was seen a few times. The V and J genes are TRBV20-1 and TRBJ2-3; 7 nucleotides agree with TRBD1. The trim removed 1 base at V and 1 base at J, leaving 2 bases unmatched. Per germline, CDR1 DFQATT and CDR2 SNEGSKA (reference sequence). The CDR3 covers 14 residues. CDR3 residues: CSARVGGRTDTQYF. In DNA form, the CDR3 reads TGCAGTGCTAGAGTAGGGGGCCGCACAGATACGCAGTATTTT.

This clonotype was detected only a few times. A clone one base away is much larger, so this may be a read error. This chain links TRBV2 with TRBJ2-3; D is undetermined. V gave up 2 bases and J gave up 5 bases, with 2 bases separating them. The germline V gene has CDR1 SNHLY and CDR2 FYNNEI. The CDR3 is 11 amino acids. The CDR3 DNA reads as TGTGCCAGCAGTGAACAAGATACGCAGTATTTT. This gives the protein CASSEQDTQYF. Based on the CDR3 plus reference TRBV2 and TRBJ2-3, the full variable domain is EPEVTQTPSHQVTQMGQEVILRCVPISNHLYFYWYRQILGQKVEFLVSFYNNEISEKSEIFDDQFSVERPDGSNFTLKIRSTKLEDSAMYFCASSEQDTQYFGPGTRLTVL.

Concerning this clonotype: The germline gene is not matched at one end of the junction; a read error may be the cause. This chain connects TRBV5-1 to TRBJ1-2; 7 nucleotides line up with TRBD1. CDR1 and CDR2 (germline): SGHRS, YFSETQ. The CDR3 consists of 8 residues. The CDR3 coding sequence is TGCGCCAGTCCGGGACAGCCATTC. It specifies CASPGQPF.